Below are 21 T cell receptor beta chains sequenced from a single sample in a study of T cell repertoires in cytomegalovirus infection. The antigens of these receptors remain unknown. TCRdb passed the reads through MiXCR, listing each CDR3 protein once. The sample has 680,000 or so distinct CDR3 sequences, around a third seen once; the top ten hold 15% to 20%. Sequences were derived from cultured PBMCs, sampled from culture after CMV antigen stimulation. These receptors came from a human donor in good health (CMV status not recorded). Some clones in this sample may be carry-over from other donors' samples.

This clonotype has a handful of counts. The chain carries TRBV5-1 and TRBJ2-7; no definite D call. This CDR3 region has 14 residues. Deletions cut 1 base from V and 1 base from J, with 9 bases between. Germline V lookup: CDR1 SGHRS, CDR2 YFSETQ. CDR3 DNA sequence: TGCGCCAGCAGCTTGTCTGGAAGGTCCTACGAGCAGTACTTC. Amino acids: CASSLSGRSYEQYF.

This chain connects TRBV3-1 to TRBJ2-1; TRBD2 aligns across 7 bases. Unmatched junction bases numbered 7, after V lost 5 bases and J lost 9 bases. The V gene's germline CDR1 is LGHDT and CDR2 YNNKEL (reference sequence). CDR3 length: 13 amino acids. For the CDR3, the DNA is TGTGCCAGCAGCGCTCGGGGGGTCAGTGAGCAGTTCTTC. Encoded protein: CASSARGVSEQFF.

Concerning this clonotype: One junction end disagrees with the germline gene, perhaps due to a read error. The J gene is TRBJ2-3, the V gene TRBV6-1, with TRBD1 as a possible D gene (5 bases). The CDR3 is 13 amino acids. Germline V CDR1 and CDR2: MNHNS, SASEGT. The CDR3 sequence: CASSRSSTGTQYF. CDR3 coding DNA: TGTGCCAGCAGCCGGTCCTCCACAGGTACGCAGTATTTT.

The chain carries TRBV18 and TRBJ2-7; 7 positions match TRBD1. The V and J ends lost 6 bases and 6 bases, in that order; junction bases with no gene match: 11. Germline lookup yields CDR1 KGHSH and CDR2 LQKENI. The CDR3 extends over 14 amino acids. CDR3 loop: CASSLSGQDGEQYF. In nucleotides, the CDR3 is TGTGCCAGCTCGCTATCTGGACAGGACGGCGAGCAGTACTTC.

The gene calls are TRBV20-1 and TRBJ2-3, with 10 bases that match TRBD1. The germline V gene has CDR1 DFQATT and CDR2 SNEGSKA (reference sequence). V was clipped by 6 bases and J by 2 bases; unmatched bases: 8. There are 15 residues in the CDR3. The CDR3 coding sequence is TGCAGTGCCAGGGGGACAGGGGCGAACACAGATACGCAGTATTTT. It encodes CSARGTGANTDTQYF.

The chain has TRBV6-5 and TRBJ2-5; D ambiguous. V dropped 2 bases and J dropped 7 bases, with 11 bases sitting between them. Germline V lookup: CDR1 MNHEY, CDR2 SVGAGI. This CDR3 has 13 residues. In DNA, the CDR3 is TGTGCCAGCAGTTACCCGCCCTGGGGGACCCAGTACTTC. Translated: CASSYPPWGTQYF.

The chain carries TRBV10-2 and TRBJ2-1; 9 bases are shared with TRBD2. Germline CDR1 and CDR2: WSHSY and SAAADI. Losses at the gene ends were 7 bases for V and 2 bases for J; bases not matched to a gene: 15. The CDR3 is 18 amino acids. CDR3 bases: TGCGCCAGCATTAGGTCCGTCCTAGCTAGCGGGGCCTACAATGAGCAGTTCTTC. This encodes CASIRSVLASGAYNEQFF.

This clonotype was seen ten or more times. This chain joins TRBV7-8 and TRBJ1-4; TRBD1 matches 8 bases. CDR1 is SGHVS, CDR2 FQNEAQ, per germline. The CDR3 contains 15 residues. Trimming cost V 1 base and J 7 bases; bases outside gene matches: 5. CDR3: CASSLGGQGSEKLFF. The CDR3 nucleotides are TGTGCCAGCAGCTTAGGAGGACAGGGAAGTGAAAAACTGTTTTTT.

This clonotype was detected many times. The chain combines TRBV7-2 with TRBJ1-6; D remains ambiguous. Trimming stripped 1 base from V and 9 bases from J, with 10 bases between. Germline V gene lookup returns CDR1 SGHTA and CDR2 FQGNSA. The CDR3 has 14 amino acids. CDR3 amino acids: CASSLVTGGSPLHF. In DNA form, the CDR3 reads TGTGCCAGCAGCTTAGTTACGGGTGGTTCACCCCTCCACTTT.

The chain combines TRBV28 with TRBJ2-3, with TRBD1 matching over 11 bases. The CDR3 has 15 residues. V lost 4 bases and J lost 3; bases outside the gene matches: 3. Germline-derived CDR1 and CDR2 are MDHEN and SYDVKM. This CDR3 reads CASSWGTGGTDTQYF. The DNA of the CDR3 is TGTGCCAGCAGTTGGGGGACAGGGGGTACAGATACGCAGTATTTT.

J is TRBJ2-7 and V is TRBV6-5, with 7 bases identical to TRBD1. The trim removed 6 bases at V and 4 bases at J, leaving 15 bases unmatched. Germline assignment: CDR1 MNHEY and CDR2 SVGAGI. This CDR3 has 16 residues. The CDR3 sequence is CASSRELPFRGYEQYF. Written as DNA, the CDR3 is TGTGCCAGCAGCAGAGAACTACCGTTCAGGGGGTACGAGCAGTACTTC.

The genes are TRBV19 and TRBJ1-2; the D gene is possibly TRBD1 (6 bases). The germline V gene encodes CDR1 LNHDA and CDR2 SQIVND (reference sequence). The ends were cut back, 8 bases at V and 3 bases at J, with 22 bases in the middle. The CDR3 is 16 residues long. In DNA, the CDR3 is TGTGCCAGTGATCCGGGGGGCCGACCCAACTACTATGGCTACACCTTC. Encoded protein: CASDPGGRPNYYGYTF.

This sequence joins TRBV20-1 and TRBJ2-1, with D unclear. Germline-derived CDR1 and CDR2 are DFQATT and SNEGSKA (reference sequence). The CDR3 runs to 15 residues. Trimming took 0 bases from V and 0 from J, leaving 9 bases between them. Here the CDR3 reads CSAREWVNSYNEQFF. CDR3 sequence (DNA): TGCAGTGCTAGAGAGTGGGTTAACTCCTACAATGAGCAGTTCTTC.

This clonotype was recorded many times. The gene calls are TRBV7-2 and TRBJ1-5, with D possibly matching TRBD1 (6 bases). Trimming took 1 base from V and 6 from J, leaving 16 bases between them. Germline-derived CDR1 and CDR2 are SGHTA and FQGNSA. This CDR3 is built from 16 residues. CDR3 DNA: TGTGCCAGCAGCTTAGAGGTTGCGGGGGCGGGTCAGCCCCAGCATTTT. As protein: CASSLEVAGAGQPQHF.

The chain has TRBV18 and TRBJ1-1; 7 positions agree with TRBD1. With V trimmed by 6 bases and J by 7 bases, 8 bases remained unmatched. There are 13 residues in the CDR3. Per germline, CDR1 KGHSH and CDR2 LQKENI. As DNA, the CDR3 is TGTGCCAGCTCTACGGACAGGTTCAGTGAAGCTTTCTTT. It translates to CASSTDRFSEAFF.

V usage is TRBV12-3 or TRBV12-4 and J usage is TRBJ2-5; a weak D match, TRBD1 (5 bases). The CDR3 is 13 amino acids. Trimming took 6 bases from V and 7 from J, leaving 15 bases between them. The DNA for the CDR3 is TGTGCCAGCAGCCTAGACAGCCCCCGGACCCAGTACTTC. Translating it yields CASSLDSPRTQYF.

This clonotype was seen at least ten times. This chain links TRBV7-2 with TRBJ2-7; 11 nucleotides match TRBD1. Germline values: CDR1 SGHTA, CDR2 FQGNSA. J lost 5 bases, V lost 4 bases, and 7 bases had no gene match. This CDR3 has 15 residues. CDR3: CASSSRGTGGNEQYF. The DNA for the CDR3 is TGTGCCAGCAGCTCCCGAGGGACAGGGGGGAACGAGCAGTACTTC.

There are a few counts of this clonotype. The chain employs TRBV4-2 and TRBJ1-5; D gene unclear. V was cut by 3 bases and J by 0 bases, with 12 bases left in between. The CDR3 consists of 16 residues. Germline V CDR1 and CDR2: LGHNA, YNFKEQ. CDR3 region: CASSQDFQYSNQPQHF. The CDR3 coding sequence is TGTGCCAGCAGCCAGGATTTTCAATATAGCAATCAGCCCCAGCATTTT.

V and J are TRBV30 and TRBJ1-2; D remains unclear. CDR1 is GTSNPN, CDR2 SVGIG, per germline (reference sequence). The CDR3 extends over 11 amino acids. Trimming left V 3 bases short and J 5 bases short, with 7 bases between. The CDR3 sequence: CAWSRGYGYTF. The DNA for the CDR3 is TGTGCCTGGAGCCGAGGGTATGGCTACACCTTC. Drawing the rest from reference TRBV30 and TRBJ1-2, the complete variable domain is SQTIHQWPATLVQPVGSPLSLECTVEGTSNPNLYWYRQAAGRGLQLLFYSVGIGQISSEVPQNLSASRPQDRQFILSSKKLLLSDSGFYLCAWSRGYGYTFGSGTRLTVV.

The table lists this clonotype with a few counts. V is TRBV12-3 or TRBV12-4 and J is TRBJ1-5; D might be TRBD1 (6 bases). The germline V and J ends were trimmed by 8 bases and 6 bases, with 14 bases remaining between them. The CDR3 sequence is 13 residues long. The CDR3 DNA is TGTGCCAGCTCAAGGGGGGGTCCTCAGCCCCAGCATTTT. It yields the protein CASSRGGPQPQHF.

This clonotype was found many times. This chain connects TRBV7-2 to TRBJ2-1; 12 bases map to TRBD1. The J segment lost 7 bases and the V segment lost 10 bases, leaving 11 bases of the junction unmatched. There are 15 residues in the CDR3. Germline CDR1 reads SGHTA; CDR2 reads FQGNSA. The CDR3 nucleotides read TGTGCCACACAATCCCCGGGACAGGGGGCTAATGAGCAGTTCTTC. Residues: CATQSPGQGANEQFF.